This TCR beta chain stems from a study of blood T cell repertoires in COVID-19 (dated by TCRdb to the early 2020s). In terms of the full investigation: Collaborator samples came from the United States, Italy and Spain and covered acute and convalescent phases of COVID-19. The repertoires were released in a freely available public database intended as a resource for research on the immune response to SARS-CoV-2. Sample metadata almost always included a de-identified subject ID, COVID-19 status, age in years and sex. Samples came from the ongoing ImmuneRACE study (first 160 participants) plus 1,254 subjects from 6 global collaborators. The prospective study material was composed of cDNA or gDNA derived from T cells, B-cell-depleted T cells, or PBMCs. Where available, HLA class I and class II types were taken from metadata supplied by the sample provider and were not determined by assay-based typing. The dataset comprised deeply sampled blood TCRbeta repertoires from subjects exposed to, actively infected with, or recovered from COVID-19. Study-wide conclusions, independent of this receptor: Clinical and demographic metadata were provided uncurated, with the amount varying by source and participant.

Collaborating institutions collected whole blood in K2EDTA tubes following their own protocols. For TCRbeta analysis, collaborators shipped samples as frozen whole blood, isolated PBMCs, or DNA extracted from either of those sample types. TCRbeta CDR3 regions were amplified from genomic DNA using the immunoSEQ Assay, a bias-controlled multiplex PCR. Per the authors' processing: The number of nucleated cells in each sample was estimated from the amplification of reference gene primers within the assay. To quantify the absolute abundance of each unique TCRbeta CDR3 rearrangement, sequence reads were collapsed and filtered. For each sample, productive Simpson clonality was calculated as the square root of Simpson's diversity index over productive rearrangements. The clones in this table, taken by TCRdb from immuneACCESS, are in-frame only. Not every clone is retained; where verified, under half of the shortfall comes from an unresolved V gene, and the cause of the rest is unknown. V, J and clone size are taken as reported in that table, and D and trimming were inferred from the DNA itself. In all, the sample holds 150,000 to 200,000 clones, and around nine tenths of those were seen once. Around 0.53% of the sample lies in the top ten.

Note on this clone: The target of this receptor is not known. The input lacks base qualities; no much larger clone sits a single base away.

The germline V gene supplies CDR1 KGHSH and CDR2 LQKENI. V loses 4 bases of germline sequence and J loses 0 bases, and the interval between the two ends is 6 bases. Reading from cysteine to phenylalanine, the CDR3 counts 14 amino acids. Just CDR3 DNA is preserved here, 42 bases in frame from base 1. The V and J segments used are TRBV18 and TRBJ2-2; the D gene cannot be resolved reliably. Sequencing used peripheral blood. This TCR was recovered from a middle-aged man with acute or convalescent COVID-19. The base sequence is TGTGCCAGCTCACTCGGAGCGAACACCGGGGAGCTGTTTTTT. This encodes CASSLGANTGELFF.